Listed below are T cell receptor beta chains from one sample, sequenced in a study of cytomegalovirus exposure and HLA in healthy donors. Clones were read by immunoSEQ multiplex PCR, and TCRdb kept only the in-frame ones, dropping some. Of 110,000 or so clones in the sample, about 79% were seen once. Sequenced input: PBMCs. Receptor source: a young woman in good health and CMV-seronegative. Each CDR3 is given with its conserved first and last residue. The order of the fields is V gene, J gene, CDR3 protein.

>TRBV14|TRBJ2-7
CASSQERPGLSEQYF
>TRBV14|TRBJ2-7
CASSRGQVPYEQYF
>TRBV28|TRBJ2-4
CASSPQGNRAKNIQYF
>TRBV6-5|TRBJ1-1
CASSYSPGRNTEAFF
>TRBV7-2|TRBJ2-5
CASSQGQGVYQETQYF
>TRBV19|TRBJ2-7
CASSIAVHTSGRPYEQYF
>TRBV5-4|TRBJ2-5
CASSRDSEGETQYF
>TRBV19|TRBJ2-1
CASSNPPGSGQFF
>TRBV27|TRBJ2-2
CASSLAGGRWELFF
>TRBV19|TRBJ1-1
CASSIDGQGAYEAFF
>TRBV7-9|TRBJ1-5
CASSSDTTNQPQHF
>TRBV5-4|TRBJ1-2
CASSRPGQGFGYGYTF
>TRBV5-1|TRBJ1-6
CASSTDSQDNSPLHF
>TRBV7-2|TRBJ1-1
CASSQQDRWRNTEAFF
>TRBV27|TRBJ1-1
CASSPLDRARPEAFF
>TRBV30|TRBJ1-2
CAWSVLPQGYGYTF
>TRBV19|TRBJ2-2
CASSMRTGENTGELFF
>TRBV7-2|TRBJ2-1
CASSSFRGSGSEQFF
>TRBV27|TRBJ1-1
CASSFQGTEAFF
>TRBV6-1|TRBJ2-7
CASNLGSSYEQYF